The rows below give T cell receptor beta chains drawn from one sample of a study of blood T cell repertoires in COVID-19. The data were produced by immunoSEQ multiplex PCR, yet TCRdb's version contains in-frame clones alone and is incomplete. The sample shows 300,000 to 350,000 clones, more than 90% of them seen only once. The sequenced material came from PBMCs or T cells enriched from blood (not recorded which). The receptors here all came from a woman in her twenties or thirties who had been exposed to COVID-19. CDR3s include the opening cysteine and the closing phenylalanine or tryptophan. A D gene is named only where the DNA matches it firmly. For some rows the clone size is stated as once, few or many, or as a class when expanded; others skip it.

D gene	V gene	J gene	clone size	CDR3 DNA	CDR3 protein
-	TRBV6-5	TRBJ2-7	few	TGTGCCAGCAGGAAAACAGGTACCTACGAGCAGTACTTC	CASRKTGTYEQYF
TRBD1	TRBV7-2	TRBJ1-5	once	TGTGCCAGCAGCCTTGGCAGGACAGGGGTGATCGGCAATCAGCCCCAGCATTTT	CASSLGRTGVIGNQPQHF
-	TRBV30	TRBJ2-2	-	TGTGCCTGGAGGGACATGGGACAGAACACCGGGGAGCTGTTTTTT	CAWRDMGQNTGELFF
-	TRBV6-5	TRBJ1-2	-	TGTGCCAGCAGTTACTCGTGGCAAAACTATGGCTACACCTTC	CASSYSWQNYGYTF
TRBD1	TRBV7-2	TRBJ1-2	-	TGTGCCAGCAGCTTAGGGGGGACAGGCTCCTTTACGAAGGGCTACACCTTC	CASSLGGTGSFTKGYTF
TRBD1	TRBV7-2	TRBJ2-7	-	TGTGCCAGCAGCTTAGAGGGGACAGGGGTTGAGCAGTACTTC	CASSLEGTGVEQYF
-	TRBV29-1	TRBJ2-3	-	TGCAGCGTTGTCGATCGGACAGTGAGCACAGATACGCAGTATTTT	CSVVDRTVSTDTQYF
-	TRBV9	TRBJ2-3	-	TGTGCCAGCAGCGTAAACCTCCGTACAGCAAGCACAGATACGCAGTATTTT	CASSVNLRTASTDTQYF
TRBD2	TRBV2	TRBJ2-5	-	TGTGCCAGCACGAGGGAGAGCGGGGAGCAAGAGACCCAGTACTTC	CASTRESGEQETQYF
-	TRBV4-1	TRBJ1-3	-	TGCGCCAGCAGCCCCGGGAATGCCCCCTTCAGGAACACCATATATTTT	CASSPGNAPFRNTIYF
TRBD2	TRBV5-1	TRBJ2-6	-	TGCGCCAGCAGCTCGGGACTAGCCGCAGGGGCCAACGTCCTGACTTTC	CASSSGLAAGANVLTF
TRBD1	TRBV30	TRBJ1-6	-	TGTGCCTGCAGAACAGGGGGCGTAAATAATTCACCCCTCCACTTT	CACRTGGVNNSPLHF
-	TRBV4-2	TRBJ1-5	-	TGTGCCAGCAGCCAAGAAGCGGTCAATCAGCCCCAGCATTTT	CASSQEAVNQPQHF
-	TRBV4-1	TRBJ1-3	-	TGCGCCAGCAGCCAACGTACTTTCTCTGGAAACACCATATATTTT	CASSQRTFSGNTIYF
TRBD2	TRBV6-5	TRBJ2-1	-	TGTGCCAGCAGGGGAGGACTAGCCAATGAGCAGTTCTTC	CASRGGLANEQFF
-	TRBV9	TRBJ2-1	-	TGTGCCAGCAGCGGATCCAGGGGAAATGAGCAGTTCTTC	CASSGSRGNEQFF
TRBD1	TRBV5-1	TRBJ1-1	few	TGCGCCAGCAGCTTGGGGACAGGGGACACTGAAGCTTTCTTT	CASSLGTGDTEAFF
-	TRBV19	TRBJ2-7	-	TGTGCCAGTAGTATGCCGGGACTTTTCCTAGACGAGCAGTACTTC	CASSMPGLFLDEQYF
-	TRBV12-5	TRBJ2-4	-	TGTGCTAGTGGCCCGGACATTTCTGGGATTCAGTACTTC	CASGPDISGIQYF
-	TRBV27	TRBJ1-1	-	TGTGCCAGCAGTTTATCGGTCAGTTGGTACACTGAAGCTTTCTTT	CASSLSVSWYTEAFF
-	TRBV29-1	TRBJ2-5	-	TGCAGCGGGCAGGGGGGTAGCGAGACCCAGTACTTC	CSGQGGSETQYF
-	TRBV3-1/TRBV3-2	TRBJ1-5	-	TGTGCCAGCAGCCAAGGCCGTCGGGGGATTTCGAATCAGCCCCAGCATTTT	CASSQGRRGISNQPQHF
-	TRBV6-1	TRBJ2-7	few	TGTGCCAGCAGTGACAGGGGCTCACCTTCCTACGAGCAGTACTTC	CASSDRGSPSYEQYF
-	TRBV19	TRBJ1-2	-	TGTGCCAGTAGACCCCGGGGGAATCCTAACTATGGCTACACCTTC	CASRPRGNPNYGYTF
-	TRBV2	TRBJ1-5	-	TGTGCCAGCAGTGGGGCCTGGAGCAATCAGCCCCAGCATTTT	CASSGAWSNQPQHF
-	TRBV3-1/TRBV3-2	TRBJ2-3	-	TGTGCCAGCAGCCAATTTTCGACTAGCACAGATACGCAGTATTTT	CASSQFSTSTDTQYF
TRBD1	TRBV18	TRBJ1-1	-	TGTGCCAGCTCACCAATCCGCAGGACAGGTGCCATGAACACTGAAGCTTTCTTT	CASSPIRRTGAMNTEAFF
TRBD1	TRBV4-2	TRBJ1-4	-	TGTGCCAGCAGCCCGACAGGGGGCGCGGGTGAAAAACTGTTTTTT	CASSPTGGAGEKLFF
-	TRBV11-2	TRBJ2-2	-	TGTGCCAGCAGCTTCGGCACCGGGGAGCTGTTTTTT	CASSFGTGELFF
-	TRBV6-4	TRBJ2-5	-	TGTGCCAGCAGTGAGACCAGAGGGGGGACCCAGTACTTC	CASSETRGGTQYF
TRBD1	TRBV4-1	TRBJ2-2	-	TGCGCCAGCAGCCAAGCTAAAGGGACAGTCCTGAACACCGGGGAGCTGTTTTTT	CASSQAKGTVLNTGELFF
-	TRBV10-3	TRBJ1-5	-	TGTGCCATCAGTGAGTCGGGGGGAGCCAATCAGCCCCAGCATTTT	CAISESGGANQPQHF
-	TRBV6-4	TRBJ1-2	-	TGTGCCAGCAGAGGGGGGGGGCCTGTTAACTATGGCTACACCTTC	CASRGGGPVNYGYTF
TRBD1	TRBV11-2	TRBJ2-2	-	TGTGCCAGCAGCTTAGAGAGGGACAGGGGAAACACCGGGGAGCTGTTTTTT	CASSLERDRGNTGELFF
-	TRBV5-1	TRBJ2-5	-	TGCGCCAGCAGTCAGGACAGTGGAGAGTACTTC	CASSQDSGEYF
-	TRBV7-9	TRBJ2-7	-	TGTGCCAGCACCCCCGGGGGCTCCTACGAGCAGTACTTC	CASTPGGSYEQYF
TRBD1	TRBV2	TRBJ2-7	few	TGTGCCAGCGCCTGGGACAGGGAAGGCCACGAGCAGTACTTC	CASAWDREGHEQYF
-	TRBV27	TRBJ2-7	-	TGTGCCAGCAGTCGTGAAAGGGGAGGAACCTACGAGCAGTACTTC	CASSRERGGTYEQYF
TRBD1	TRBV7-9	TRBJ1-5	-	TGTGCCAGCAGTCGGACAGGGAGGCCCCAGCCCCAGCATTTT	CASSRTGRPQPQHF
TRBD1	TRBV7-9	TRBJ1-1	-	TGTGCCAGCAGCCCAGGGACAGGGGTTCGCACTGAAGCTTTCTTT	CASSPGTGVRTEAFF
TRBD1	TRBV2	TRBJ1-2	-	TGTGCCAGCAGTGGGCGACAGGGGTTCTATGGCTACACCTTC	CASSGRQGFYGYTF
-	TRBV20-1	TRBJ1-2	-	TGCAGTGCTAGATCGGGGAAGGGCTACACCTTC	CSARSGKGYTF
TRBD2	TRBV3-1/TRBV3-2	TRBJ2-5	-	TGTGCCAGCAGCCAAGATTGGCTAGCGGGGGAAGTAAAGACCCAGTACTTC	CASSQDWLAGEVKTQYF
TRBD1	TRBV5-4	TRBJ1-6	-	TGTGCCAGCAGCCTGGGACAGCAAAATTCACCCCTCCACTTT	CASSLGQQNSPLHF
TRBD1	TRBV27	TRBJ2-2	-	TGTGCCAGCAACCCGGGACAGGGTATAATCGGGGAGCTGTTTTTT	CASNPGQGIIGELFF
-	TRBV24-1	TRBJ2-7	-	TGTGCCACCTCAAGGGGGGGAGCGCAAGGGGCGTACGAGCAGTACTTC	CATSRGGAQGAYEQYF
TRBD1	TRBV10-2	TRBJ1-5	-	TGCGCCAGCAGGACCGGGACAGTCAATCAGCCCCAGCATTTT	CASRTGTVNQPQHF
TRBD2	TRBV5-1	TRBJ2-2	-	TGCGCCAGCGGGGACTACTACACCGGGGAGCTGTTTTTT	CASGDYYTGELFF
TRBD1	TRBV2	TRBJ1-2	-	TGTGCCAGCAGTCGGGACAGCGGAGCCACTTCTAACTATGGCTACACCTTC	CASSRDSGATSNYGYTF
-	TRBV15	TRBJ1-2	-	TGTGCCACCAGCAGCGACAGGAATTATGGCTACACCTTC	CATSSDRNYGYTF